Following are 3 T cell receptor beta chains from one sample sequenced in a study of blood T cell repertoires in COVID-19. Sequencing used immunoSEQ multiplex PCR; TCRdb keeps in-frame clones, though not all of them. The repertoire holds over 90,000 clones, approximately 92% seen once, with approximately 2% in the top ten. Sequencing used peripheral blood. The receptors originated from a woman aged 45-60 years with COVID-19, enrolled during active disease.

The chain recombines TRBV10-1 with TRBJ2-4, with 9 bases fitting TRBD2. Per germline, CDR1 WNHNN and CDR2 SYGVQD (reference sequence). The CDR3 sequence is 15 residues long. The trim removed 3 bases at V and 8 bases at J, leaving 8 bases unmatched. This CDR3 reads CASSDSPGLADIQYF. The CDR3 nucleotides read TGCGCCAGCAGTGACTCTCCGGGACTAGCAGACATTCAGTACTTC.

The chain links TRBV5-1 to TRBJ1-5; weak D call: TRBD1 (5 bases). This CDR3 has 15 residues. V lost 4 bases to trimming and J lost 0 bases, with 11 bases between them. The V gene's germline CDR1 is SGHRS and CDR2 YFSETQ. The CDR3 region is CASSRDYFSNQPQHF. The CDR3 DNA sequence: TGCGCCAGCAGCCGGGACTATTTTAGCAATCAGCCCCAGCATTTT. Filled out from reference TRBV5-1 and TRBJ1-5, the complete variable domain reads KAGVTQTPRYLIKTRGQQVTLSCSPISGHRSVSWYQQTPGQGLQFLFEYFSETQRNKGNFPGRFSGRQFSNSRSEMNVSTLELGDSALYLCASSRDYFSNQPQHFGDGTRLSIL.

This chain connects TRBV11-2 to TRBJ2-7, with 12 bases aligning to TRBD2. The CDR3 consists of 15 residues. V was clipped by 1 base and J by 4 bases; unmatched bases: 2. Germline V gene data show CDR1 as SGHAT and CDR2 as FQNNGV. This CDR3 reads CASSLATSGGYEQYV. The CDR3 DNA reads as TGTGCCAGCAGCTTAGCCACTAGCGGGGGGTACGAGCAGTACGTC.